This TCR beta chain derives from a study of T-cell memory formation after mild COVID-19. Looking at the study overall: Most TCR clusters belonged to a single donor.

This clonotype was observed many times. Its antigen remains unknown. This CDR3 region has 11 residues. Trimming shortened V by 0 bases and J by 4 bases, and 0 bases separated the two germline ends. Germline V gives CDR1 MGHRA, CDR2 YSYEKL. TCRdb reprocessed the 5' RACE reads with MiXCR, giving one entry per CDR3 protein. Found here are 580,000 or so distinct CDR3 sequences, around 16% of them singletons; the top ten hold approximately 8.1%. Study observations and caveats: Some clones that responded were present in memory (sampled pre-infection), which suggests cross-reactive memory joined.

The V gene is TRBV4-1, the J gene TRBJ2-5; no firm D call. Sequencing was done on a sample of PBMCs or a T cell subset sorted from them (not recorded which). The sequence was collected from an adult woman who had mild COVID-19 (a few samples of this study predate the infection). Cell type and time point are not known. The CDR3 sequence is CASSQEETQYF. The CDR3 bases are TGCGCCAGCAGCCAAGAAGAGACCCAGTACTTC.